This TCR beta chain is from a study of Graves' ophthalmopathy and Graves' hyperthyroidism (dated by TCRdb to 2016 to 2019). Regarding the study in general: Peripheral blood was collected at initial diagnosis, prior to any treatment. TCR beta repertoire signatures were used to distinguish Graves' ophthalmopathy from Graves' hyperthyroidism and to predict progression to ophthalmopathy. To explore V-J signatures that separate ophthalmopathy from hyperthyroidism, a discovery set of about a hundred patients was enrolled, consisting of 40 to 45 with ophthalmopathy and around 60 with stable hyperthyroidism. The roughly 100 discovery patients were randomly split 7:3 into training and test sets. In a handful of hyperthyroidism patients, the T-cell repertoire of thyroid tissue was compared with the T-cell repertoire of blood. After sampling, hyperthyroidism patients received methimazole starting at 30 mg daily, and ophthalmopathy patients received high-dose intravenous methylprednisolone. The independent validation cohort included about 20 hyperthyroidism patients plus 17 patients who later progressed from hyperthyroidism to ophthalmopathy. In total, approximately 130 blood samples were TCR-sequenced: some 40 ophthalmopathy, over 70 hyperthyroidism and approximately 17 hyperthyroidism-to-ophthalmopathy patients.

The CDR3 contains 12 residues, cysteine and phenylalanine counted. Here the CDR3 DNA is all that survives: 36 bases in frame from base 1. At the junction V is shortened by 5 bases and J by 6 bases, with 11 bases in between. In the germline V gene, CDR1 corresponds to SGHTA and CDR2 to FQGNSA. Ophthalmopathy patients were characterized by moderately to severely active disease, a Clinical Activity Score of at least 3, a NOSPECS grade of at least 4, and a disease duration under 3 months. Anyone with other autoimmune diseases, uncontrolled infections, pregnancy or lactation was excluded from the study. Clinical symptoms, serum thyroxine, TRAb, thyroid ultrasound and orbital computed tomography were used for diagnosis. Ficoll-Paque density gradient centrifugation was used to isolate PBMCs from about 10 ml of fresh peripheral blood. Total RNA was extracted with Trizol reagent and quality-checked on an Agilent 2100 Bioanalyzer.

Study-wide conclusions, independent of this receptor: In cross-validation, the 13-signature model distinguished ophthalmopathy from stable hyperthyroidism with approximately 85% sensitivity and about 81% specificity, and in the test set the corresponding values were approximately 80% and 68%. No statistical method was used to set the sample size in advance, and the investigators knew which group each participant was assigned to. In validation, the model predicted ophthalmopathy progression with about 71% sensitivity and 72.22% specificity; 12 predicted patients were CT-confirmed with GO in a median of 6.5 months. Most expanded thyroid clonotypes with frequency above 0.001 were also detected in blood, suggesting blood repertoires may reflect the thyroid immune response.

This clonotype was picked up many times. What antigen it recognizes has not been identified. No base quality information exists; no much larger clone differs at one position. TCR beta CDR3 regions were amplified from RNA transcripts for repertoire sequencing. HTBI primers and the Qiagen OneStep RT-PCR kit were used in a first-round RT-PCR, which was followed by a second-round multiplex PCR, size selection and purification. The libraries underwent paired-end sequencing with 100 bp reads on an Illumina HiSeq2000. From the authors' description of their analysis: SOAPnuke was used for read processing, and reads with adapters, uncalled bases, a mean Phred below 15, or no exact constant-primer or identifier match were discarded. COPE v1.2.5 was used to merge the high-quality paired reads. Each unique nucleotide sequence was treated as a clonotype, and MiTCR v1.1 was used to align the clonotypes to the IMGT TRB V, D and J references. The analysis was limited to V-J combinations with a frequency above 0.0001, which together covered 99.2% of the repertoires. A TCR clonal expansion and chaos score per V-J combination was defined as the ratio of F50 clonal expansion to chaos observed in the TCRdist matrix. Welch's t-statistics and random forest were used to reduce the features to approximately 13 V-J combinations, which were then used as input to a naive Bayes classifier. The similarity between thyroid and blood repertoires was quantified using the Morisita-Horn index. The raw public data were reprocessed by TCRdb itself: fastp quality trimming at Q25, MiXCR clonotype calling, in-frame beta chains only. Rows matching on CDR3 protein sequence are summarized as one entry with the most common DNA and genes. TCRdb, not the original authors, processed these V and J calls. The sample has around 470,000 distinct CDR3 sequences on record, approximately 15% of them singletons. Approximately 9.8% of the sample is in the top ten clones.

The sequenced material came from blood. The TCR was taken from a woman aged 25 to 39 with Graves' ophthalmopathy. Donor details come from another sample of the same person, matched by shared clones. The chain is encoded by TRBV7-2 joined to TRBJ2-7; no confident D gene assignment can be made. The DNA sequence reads TGTGCCAGCAGCCCCGGATTGGCCGAGCAGTACTTC. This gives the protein CASSPGLAEQYF.